The rows below give T cell receptor beta chains drawn from one sample of a study of CD8+ T cells in alopecia areata. The data were produced by immunoSEQ multiplex PCR, yet TCRdb's version contains in-frame clones alone and is incomplete. The sample contains roughly 59,000 clones, under 55% of which appear only once. The source was CD8+ T cells sorted from blood, collected at week 0. The receptor set was obtained from a human donor with alopecia areata. CDR3s leave out the opening cysteine and the closing phenylalanine or tryptophan. A D gene is named only where the DNA matches it firmly.

D gene	V gene	CDR3 protein
NA	TRBV29-1	SVRITRGSSYEQY
NA	TRBV6-6	ASSPSANEQY
TRBD2	TRBV4-3	ASSQDGRGRLSDTQY
NA	TRBV9	ASRDGADGYT
NA	TRBV19	ASSIGQFSAYEQY
NA	TRBV6-1	ASSEGQLYGYT
NA	TRBV29-1	SVEGRVNTEAF
TRBD2	TRBV18	ASSPPERLAVTDTQY
NA	TRBV29-1	SVEFGVREGGETQY
NA	TRBV29-1	SVASAPGVKYGYT
NA	TRBV30	AWSAHTGPYEQY
NA	TRBV5-1	ASSLSSGLPDTQY
NA	TRBV7-9	ASSFVTGYT
NA	TRBV6-6	ASSYGISEAF
TRBD2	TRBV11-2	ASSPLGLAGTDTQY
NA	TRBV5-5	ASSSYPTTSRTDTQY
NA	TRBV10-3	ATQGGLAGETQY
NA	TRBV2	ASSVAYEQY
NA	TRBV6-5	ASSYNGDSTEAF
TRBD1	TRBV19	ASSMSGGAGHHPEAF
TRBD1	TRBV29-1	SVEGGQTLYGYT
TRBD2	TRBV9	ASSVFPSGHSYNEQF
TRBD2	TRBV29-1	SADGLVSGNEQF
NA	TRBV29-1	SVEEDSHTEAF
TRBD1	TRBV27	ASRTSGGYYGYT
NA	TRBV30	AWSVGAGIEGYT
NA	TRBV29-1	SVEGRGLLNEQF
NA	TRBV4-1	ASSQEPTNEQF
TRBD2	TRBV23-1	ASSQGLAPYNEQF
TRBD1	TRBV4-2	ASSQNRGLETQY
TRBD2	TRBV9	ASSVGTSGFHEQF
TRBD1	TRBV27	ASSLRTGLGYT
TRBD2	TRBV18	ASSPLYREGPYNEQF
NA	TRBV7-9	ASSLFDFYEQY
NA	TRBV9	ASSPQGGELF
NA	TRBV6-1	ASSVAPTNYGYT
NA	TRBV19	AEGTPRTKNIQY
TRBD2	TRBV15	ATSRDPAGEREQF
NA	TRBV4-1	ASSLEGGSGNTIY
NA	TRBV25-1	ASSEYGEALNTEAF
NA	TRBV29-1	SVAATYNEQF
NA	TRBV29-1	SVEGVLRDNEQF
NA	TRBV7-9	ASSLVSRGEKLF
NA	TRBV11-2	ASSLGSLYEQY
NA	TRBV29-1	SVTGTSSYEQY
NA	TRBV6-5	ASSYSKVVGYNEQF
NA	TRBV28	ASSSTDPQETQY
TRBD1	TRBV4-1	ASSQDTGTGDYGYT
TRBD1	TRBV19	ASSSNRGRGNQPQH
NA	TRBV7-2	ASSLGYGTEAF
NA	TRBV27	ASSLIGRGETQY
NA	TRBV7-8	ASSYRGGPESYEQY
TRBD2	TRBV7-7	ASSQGASGTDNEQF
TRBD2	TRBV30	AWTTGTTSGNEQF
NA	TRBV30	AWAQGNQPQH
NA	TRBV9	ASSSGHNEQF
TRBD1	TRBV5-5	ASSRTGPLNTEAF
NA	TRBV7-9	ASSSTTGLYEQY
NA	TRBV7-3	ASSLGWTDTQY
NA	TRBV29-1	SVLVSGEQY